This TCR beta chain was identified in a study of T cells in Graves' hyperthyroidism and ophthalmopathy. Study-level findings and limits: Blood shared most expanded thyroid clonotypes above 0.001. In validation, the model predicted ophthalmopathy. These predictions came a median approximately six months before onset.

Patients aged 18 to 65 with hyperthyroidism were newly diagnosed, with duration under 2 months. This clonotype appeared many times. As yet, its antigen is unknown. The CDR3 extends over 13 amino acids. Germline CDR1 and CDR2: SQVTM and ANQGSEA. Trimming left V 4 bases short and J 1 base short, with 11 bases between. Template material for amplifying TCR beta CDR3 regions consisted of RNA transcripts. During a first-round RT-PCR of the TCR CDR3, the HTBI primer set was used. TCRdb used MiXCR to reprocess the multiplex PCR reads, holding one entry per CDR3 protein. The sample has 45,000 or so distinct CDR3 sequences, approximately 50% seen once.

This chain uses TRBV29-1 with TRBJ2-7, with D unresolved. The source of this sequence is a woman in her 50s with Graves' hyperthyroidism. The sequencing sample was made of peripheral blood or thyroid tissue (not recorded which). CDR3 amino acids: CSVVSGQSYEQYF. CDR3 sequence (DNA): TGCAGCGTTGTATCGGGCCAATCCTACGAGCAGTACTTC.